The 13 T cell receptor beta chains reported below all come from one sample, sequenced in a study of T cells in Graves' hyperthyroidism and ophthalmopathy. The TCR beta CDR3 regions underwent amplification using RNA transcripts as the source. TCR CDR3 regions were first amplified by RT-PCR with HTBI primers. TCRdb used MiXCR to reprocess the multiplex PCR reads, holding one entry per CDR3 protein. The table has around 690,000 distinct CDR3 sequences, 15% to 20% seen once; the top ten hold 15% to 18%. The sequencing input was blood. These receptors were collected from a man aged 50-59 years with Graves' hyperthyroidism.

To note about this clonotype: This clone may be a read error of a much larger clone one base away. V and J are TRBV5-1 and TRBJ2-7; D gene ambiguous. V lost 9 bases and J 1 base, leaving 17 bases between the germline ends. The CDR3 runs to 14 residues. Per germline, CDR1 SGHRS and CDR2 YFSETQ. The CDR3 is CATQTCPSSYEQYF. The CDR3 region has the DNA TGCGCCACCCAGACCTGCCCCAGTTCCTACGAGCAGTACTTC.

The CDR3 bases are TGTGCCAGTAGTACCTCCGGGGAGTACAATGAGCAGTTCTTC. Its translation is CASSTSGEYNEQFF. The chain uses TRBV19 and TRBJ2-1, with TRBD2 as a possible D gene (5 bases). The V end was cut by 4 bases, the J end by 4 bases, with 11 bases between. The CDR3 extends over 14 amino acids. Germline lookup yields CDR1 LNHDA and CDR2 SQIVND (reference sequence).

In the case of this clonotype: This clone may be a read error of a much larger clone one base away. This chain joins TRBV2 and TRBJ2-3, with TRBD2 matching over 13 bases. The CDR3 sequence is 15 residues long. Per germline, CDR1 SNHLY and CDR2 FYNNEI. With V trimmed by 6 bases and J by 2 bases, 2 bases remained unmatched. The CDR3 DNA follows: TGTGCCAGCAGAGGACTAGCGGGAGCCACAGATACGCAGTATTTT. It translates to CASRGLAGATDTQYF.

This rearrangement joins TRBV15 to TRBJ2-7, with TRBD1 matching over 8 bases. The CDR3 is 15 residues long. After removal of 2 bases from V and 2 bases from J, the junction contained 5 bases not matched to a gene. The germline V gene has CDR1 LNHNV and CDR2 YYDKDF (reference sequence). The DNA of the CDR3 is TGTGCCACCAGCAGACAGGGGGCCATACCCTACGAGCAGTACTTC. Encoded protein: CATSRQGAIPYEQYF.

This clonotype came up a few times. The chain is built from TRBV19 and TRBJ1-4, with a weak D call TRBD1 (6 bases). CDR3 length equals 14 residues. In germline, CDR1 is LNHDA, CDR2 SQIVND (reference sequence). V was shortened by 5 bases and J by 5 bases, with 12 bases between the two germline ends. CDR3 sequence: CASSVGARNEKLFF. Here the CDR3 DNA reads TGTGCCAGTAGTGTGGGGGCCCGGAATGAAAAACTGTTTTTT.

This clonotype was counted at least ten times. The chain links TRBV2 to TRBJ1-5; D is unresolved. This CDR3 region has 14 residues. Per germline, CDR1 SNHLY and CDR2 FYNNEI. Trimming removed 5 bases at V and 0 bases at J, with 8 bases between. The CDR3 sequence is CASSTDYSNQPQHF. The CDR3 nucleotides are TGTGCCAGCAGTACAGATTATAGCAATCAGCCCCAGCATTTT.

The V call is TRBV5-8, the J call TRBJ1-1; possible D gene TRBD1, 5 bases. Per germline, CDR1 SGHTS and CDR2 YDEGEE. The CDR3 runs 14 residues. Trimming removed 4 bases at V and 0 bases at J, with 10 bases between. Written as DNA, the CDR3 is TGTGCCAGCAGCCTGGGACTGATGAACACTGAAGCTTTCTTT. Translation: CASSLGLMNTEAFF.

This clonotype was found a few times. The chain has TRBV7-8 and TRBJ2-3; tentatively, D is TRBD2 (5 bases). Germline assignment: CDR1 SGHVS and CDR2 FQNEAQ. The V end was cut by 5 bases, the J end by 0 bases, with 18 bases between. The CDR3 is made up of 17 amino acids. The CDR3 is CASSKGRRALSTDTQYF. In DNA, the CDR3 is TGTGCCAGCAGCAAGGGCCGGCGGGCCCTTAGCACAGATACGCAGTATTTT. The variable domain in full, with the rest retrieved from reference TRBV7-8 and TRBJ2-3, is GAGVSQSPRYKVAKRGQDVALRCDPISGHVSLFWYQQALGQGPEFLTYFQNEAQLDKSGLPSDRFFAERPEGSVSTLKIQRTQQEDSAVYLCASSKGRRALSTDTQYFGPGTRLTVL.

This clonotype was picked up many times. V usage is TRBV6-2 or TRBV6-3 and J usage is TRBJ2-7; either TRBD1 or TRBD2 may supply D (5 bases each). This CDR3 contains 12 residues. V was clipped by 8 bases and J by 5 bases, with 13 bases between them. CDR1 is MNHEY and CDR2 is SVGEGT in the germline V gene. The CDR3 sequence: CASGTVVDEQYF. The CDR3 DNA is TGTGCCAGCGGGACGGTGGTCGACGAGCAGTACTTC.

This clonotype was picked up many times. This chain connects TRBV19 to TRBJ1-4; D possibly corresponds to TRBD1 (6 bases). The CDR3 is made up of 14 amino acids. Germline V CDR1 and CDR2: LNHDA, SQIVND (reference sequence). The germline V and J ends were trimmed by 5 bases and 6 bases, with 13 bases remaining between them. As DNA, the CDR3 is TGTGCCAGTAGTCCTGACAGGAGATATGAAAAACTGTTTTTT. It codes for CASSPDRRYEKLFF.

This clonotype appeared many times. This sequence joins TRBV6-1 and TRBJ2-2; 9 positions match TRBD2. The CDR3 covers 15 residues. The germline CDR1 and CDR2 sequences are MNHNS and SASEGT. J lost 4 bases, V lost 7 bases, and 7 bases had no gene match. This CDR3 is CASTSTSGVTGELFF. The CDR3 coding sequence is TGTGCCAGCACCTCGACTAGCGGAGTCACCGGGGAGCTGTTTTTT.

This clonotype turned up a few times. This chain uses TRBV7-9 with TRBJ2-1, with a tentative D call TRBD2 (6 bases). Germline CDR1 SEHNR, CDR2 FQNEAQ (reference sequence). There are 16 residues in the CDR3. V was trimmed by 1 base and J by 1 base, leaving 11 bases between them. CDR3 residues: CASSLVSGLSYNEQFF. The CDR3 region has the DNA TGTGCCAGCAGCTTAGTGAGTGGACTATCCTACAATGAGCAGTTCTTC.

The chain links TRBV14 to TRBJ2-7; TRBD2 agrees at 9 bases. The V gene's germline CDR1 is SGHDN and CDR2 FVKESK. Losses at the gene ends were 4 bases for V and 5 bases for J; bases not matched to a gene: 12. The CDR3 spans 16 residues. The CDR3 DNA follows: TGTGCCAGCAGCCTCGCACCGGGACTAGCCTTCCACGAGCAGTACTTC. Residues: CASSLAPGLAFHEQYF.